This T cell receptor beta chain was sequenced for a study of beta chain features in type 1 diabetes. Findings of the study overall: Naive, central memory and Treg TCRB repertoires appeared more alike in patients than in healthy donors.

Every bit of the isolated RNA underwent reverse transcription, so sequencing read expressed TCRB transcripts. The data were produced by immunoSEQ multiplex PCR, yet TCRdb's version contains in-frame clones alone and is incomplete. This table holds fewer than 550,000 clones, over 9.5% found once. This clone was counted between two and nine times. Its antigen is still unknown. Purity exceeding 95% was reached by all sorted populations. Material for sequencing was naive CD4+ T cells from blood. This sequence was found in a woman under 30 in good health.

Here the CDR3 reads CASSRDRVRNEQFF. CDR3 in DNA: TGTGCCAGTAGCCGGGACAGGGTGAGGAATGAGCAGTTCTTC. The chain combines TRBV19 with TRBJ2-1; 9 nucleotides agree with TRBD1. Trimming at V came to 6 bases and at J to 7 bases, leaving 7 bases not matched to a gene. This CDR3 contains 14 residues. From germline, CDR1 is LNHDA and CDR2 SQIVND (reference sequence).